This T cell receptor (beta chain) originates from a study of blood T cell repertoires in COVID-19. As handled by the study authors: Reference gene primer amplification in the assay estimated nucleated cell counts. The repertoire was sequenced with immunoSEQ multiplex PCR; TCRdb's copy has only in-frame clones and lacks some. For V, J and clone size, that table is used; D and trimming come from the DNA. Among a few hundred thousand clones listed, about 90% were seen once. Germline CDR1 reads SGHNT; CDR2 reads YENEEA. V dropped 4 bases and J dropped 4; count of bases not matched to a gene: 8. This CDR3 is built from 15 residues.

This chain uses TRBV11-3 with TRBJ1-1, with 8 bases lining up with TRBD1. What was sequenced was peripheral blood. This clonotype originated in a man aged 18 to 35 who had recovered from COVID-19. In DNA, the CDR3 is TGTGCCAGCAGCTCCTTCAGGGGGCTTACCACTGAAGCTTTCTTT. This encodes CASSSFRGLTTEAFF.